This T cell receptor (beta chain) was sequenced for a study of metastatic and nonmetastatic thyroid tumors. The CDR3 consists of 15 residues. V shed 6 bases, J shed 6 bases, and the junction held 12 bases outside the gene matches. CDR1 and CDR2 (germline): DFQATT, SNEGSKA (reference sequence). This clone was found many times. TCRdb re-clonotyped the PCR reads through MiXCR. The data contain about 21,000 clones, about 16% of them singletons. Until they underwent thyroid surgery, no patient had received any treatment. The specimen sequenced was blood. This clonotype was obtained from a male donor with papillary thyroid cancer or a benign thyroid nodule (not recorded which). Some clones in this sample may be carry-over from other donors' samples. The V call is TRBV20-1, the J call TRBJ2-2; 8 bases are shared with TRBD2. The CDR3, as DNA: TGCAGTGCAGTCCAAGCGGGAGCTCTCCCCGGGGAGCTGTTTTTT. It codes for CSAVQAGALPGELFF.